The rows below give T cell receptor beta chains drawn from one sample of a study of CD8+ T cells in alopecia areata. TCRdb's table, derived via immunoSEQ multiplex PCR, lists solely in-frame clones and lacks some. There are more than 85,000 clones in the sample; less than 50% occur only once, and 0.79% lies in the top ten. The specimen was CD4+ T cells sorted from blood. The source of these receptors is a human donor with alopecia areata. The CDR3 runs from the conserved cysteine through the conserved F or W. A D gene is named only where the DNA matches it firmly. Size is omitted from some rows. Given values are once, few, many or a class for expanded clones.

D gene	J gene	V gene	clone size	CDR3 protein	CDR3 DNA
-	TRBJ1-4	TRBV28	-	CASSDSTQKLFF	TGTGCCAGCAGTGATTCTACTCAAAAACTGTTTTTT
-	TRBJ1-2	TRBV18	-	CASSTLDLYGYTF	TGTGCCAGCTCCACCTTGGACCTCTATGGCTACACCTTC
-	TRBJ1-1	TRBV23-1	-	CASGRQKRKEAFF	TGCGCCAGCGGCAGACAGAAAAGAAAAGAAGCTTTCTTT
TRBD1	TRBJ2-7	TRBV7-2	-	CASSLTGTGGYEQYF	TGTGCCAGCAGCCTAACCGGGACAGGGGGTTACGAGCAGTACTTC
-	TRBJ2-5	TRBV30	-	CAWSGGLQETQYF	TGTGCCTGGAGTGGAGGACTACAAGAGACCCAGTACTTC
TRBD2	TRBJ2-3	TRBV5-1	few	CASSFSSGYSTDTQYF	TGCGCCAGCAGCTTCTCTAGCGGTTACTCCACAGATACGCAGTATTTT
TRBD2	TRBJ2-3	TRBV29-1	-	CSVATSGGADTQYF	TGCAGCGTTGCGACTAGCGGGGGGGCAGATACGCAGTATTTT
-	TRBJ1-1	TRBV7-2	few	CASSLQGNAFF	TGTGCCAGCAGCCTCCAGGGTAACGCTTTCTTT
-	TRBJ2-2	TRBV7-3	few	CASRSRGGSNTGELFF	TGTGCCAGCAGGTCCCGTGGGGGCTCGAACACCGGGGAGCTGTTTTTT
-	TRBJ1-2	TRBV29-1	-	CSVALDAGNYGYTF	TGCAGCGTTGCCCTTGACGCGGGTAACTATGGCTACACCTTC